These T cell receptor beta chains were read from a single sample in a study of human T cells and chemical hapten exposure. TCRdb passed the RACE reads through MiXCR, listing each CDR3 protein once. Seen here are about 380,000 distinct CDR3 sequences, more than 4.5% observed once, and the top ten hold over 2%. The source was whole blood, collected in connection with sensitization to the hapten diphenylcyclopropenone (DPC). The receptors come from a woman aged 45-65 years with alopecia areata. Some clones in this sample may be carry-over from other donors' samples. Both conserved end residues are part of each CDR3. D genes are given only for firm matches. A row's size may be missing; if present it is once, few, many or a size class.

>TRBV7-2|TRBD2|many|TRBJ2-7
CASSAGLVIYEQYF
TGTGCCAGCAGCGCGGGACTAGTGATCTACGAGCAGTACTTC
>TRBV20-1|TRBD1|many|TRBJ2-3
CSAGTGRADTQYF
TGCAGTGCTGGGACAGGGAGAGCAGATACGCAGTATTTT
>TRBV20-1|.|many|TRBJ1-1
CSARPPGRVTEAFF
TGCAGTGCTAGACCCCCAGGGAGAGTCACTGAAGCTTTCTTT
>TRBV12-3/TRBV12-4|.|.|TRBJ1-2
CVSSLAGSNYGYTF
TGTGTCAGCAGTCTGGCAGGGTCTAACTATGGCTACACCTTC
>TRBV27|.|many|TRBJ2-1
CASSLSEGSSYNEQFF
TGTGCCAGCAGTTTAAGTGAGGGGAGCTCCTACAATGAGCAGTTCTTC
>TRBV7-8|.|many|TRBJ2-3
CASSLRPTDTQYF
TGTGCCAGCAGCTTAAGGCCCACAGATACGCAGTATTTT
>TRBV4-2|.|many|TRBJ1-1
CASSQDVDRTLNTEAFF
TGTGCCAGCAGCCAAGACGTTGACAGGACTTTGAACACTGAAGCTTTCTTT
>TRBV4-3|TRBD1|few|TRBJ2-1
CASSQDLTGGNYNEQFF
TGCGCCAGCAGCCAAGATCTGACAGGGGGCAACTACAATGAGCAGTTCTTC
>TRBV24-1|TRBD1|many|TRBJ2-1
CATSGADRGNNEQFF
TGTGCCACCAGTGGGGCCGACAGGGGGAATAATGAGCAGTTCTTC
>TRBV12-5|.|few|TRBJ1-1
CASGPDSSEAFF
TGTGCTAGTGGGCCGGACAGTTCTGAAGCTTTCTTT
>TRBV12-3/TRBV12-4|TRBD2|.|TRBJ2-5
CASTPPGGEETQYF
TGTGCCAGCACCCCACCGGGAGGAGAGGAGACCCAGTACTTC
>TRBV6-1|.|many|TRBJ1-5
CASATGTSNQPQHF
TGTGCCAGCGCTACCGGGACATCAAATCAGCCCCAGCATTTT
>TRBV7-2|.|many|TRBJ1-2
CASSLERRDGGYTF
TGTGCCAGCAGCTTAGAAAGGAGGGATGGTGGCTACACCTTC
>TRBV19|.|many|TRBJ1-6
CASSMSGARDSPLHF
TGTGCCAGTAGTATGTCCGGGGCGAGGGATTCACCCCTCCACTTT
>TRBV13|.|.|TRBJ2-1
CASSLAGTHDEQFF
TGTGCCAGCAGCTTAGCGGGAACTCACGATGAGCAGTTCTTC
>TRBV7-8|TRBD1|many|TRBJ2-5
CASSRRDRGGETQYF
TGTGCCAGCAGCCGCCGGGACAGGGGAGGAGAGACCCAGTACTTC
>TRBV23-1|TRBD2|.|TRBJ2-7
CASRKEGGPSAQYF
TGCGCCAGCAGGAAAGAGGGAGGGCCATCGGCGCAGTACTTC
>TRBV6-2/TRBV6-3|.|many|TRBJ1-4
CASSYTGLGEKLFF
TGTGCCAGCAGTTACACGGGACTTGGCGAAAAACTGTTTTTT
>TRBV15|.|many|TRBJ2-3
CATSREGGGGTDTQYF
TGTGCCACCAGCAGAGAGGGAGGCGGGGGCACAGATACGCAGTATTTT
>TRBV4-3|.|many|TRBJ2-7
CASSQDPGTYEQYF
TGCGCCAGCAGCCAAGACCCCGGGACCTACGAGCAGTACTTC
>TRBV12-3/TRBV12-4|TRBD1|few|TRBJ1-2
CASSSSQGARGYTF
TGTGCCAGCAGTTCCTCACAGGGGGCGCGGGGCTACACCTTC
>TRBV29-1|.|many|TRBJ2-1
CSIDTVGVYNEQFF
TGCAGCATCGATACCGTCGGGGTTTACAATGAGCAGTTCTTC
>TRBV12-3/TRBV12-4|.|few|TRBJ2-7
CASSLRPSSREQYF
TGTGCCAGCAGTTTAAGGCCATCCTCGAGAGAGCAGTACTTC
>TRBV5-1|.|many|TRBJ1-1
CASSPTQGGSTEAFF
TGCGCCAGCAGCCCAACACAGGGTGGAAGCACTGAAGCTTTCTTT
>TRBV28|.|few|TRBJ1-1
CASSLPPQLYVNTEAFF
TGTGCCAGCAGTTTGCCGCCCCAACTGTACGTAAACACTGAAGCTTTCTTT
>TRBV2|.|few|TRBJ2-2
CASSGRGHTGELFF
TGTGCCAGCAGTGGTCGGGGGCACACCGGGGAGCTGTTTTTT
>TRBV30|.|many|TRBJ2-5
CAWSAFGETQYF
TGTGCCTGGAGTGCCTTCGGAGAGACCCAGTACTTC
>TRBV6-2/TRBV6-3|.|many|TRBJ2-3
CASSYLRVRGYRTDTQYF
TGTGCCAGCAGTTATTTACGGGTGCGGGGTTACCGCACAGATACGCAGTATTTT
>TRBV7-9|.|many|TRBJ2-5
CASSPELLQGGRETQYF
TGTGCCAGCAGCCCGGAACTCTTACAGGGAGGGCGAGAGACCCAGTACTTC
>TRBV20-1|TRBD1|few|TRBJ1-2
CSATGGGYGYTF
TGCAGTGCTACAGGGGGAGGATATGGCTACACCTTC
>TRBV10-1|.|few|TRBJ2-6
CASSRTGANVLTF
TGCGCCAGCAGTCGCACTGGAGCCAACGTCCTGACTTTC
>TRBV7-2|.|many|TRBJ1-1
CASSYRDRTEAFF
TGTGCCAGCAGCTACAGGGATAGGACTGAAGCTTTCTTT
>TRBV28|.|many|TRBJ2-4
CASSPRHSIAKNIQYF
TGTGCCAGCAGTCCTCGACACTCTATAGCCAAAAACATTCAGTACTTC
>TRBV4-1|.|many|TRBJ1-1
CASSQVPVNTEAFF
TGCGCCAGCAGCCAAGTGCCGGTGAACACTGAAGCTTTCTTT
>TRBV5-4|TRBD2|.|TRBJ2-1
CASSIEGLAHEQFF
TGTGCCAGCAGCATAGAGGGACTAGCGCACGAGCAGTTCTTC
>TRBV7-2|TRBD1|many|TRBJ1-1
CASSARQGKVEAFF
TGTGCCAGCAGCGCCCGACAGGGCAAAGTTGAAGCTTTCTTT
>TRBV29-1|.|few|TRBJ1-1
CSGGLGGLNTEAFF
TGCAGCGGGGGTTTAGGAGGTTTGAACACTGAAGCTTTCTTT
>TRBV7-9|.|few|TRBJ1-1
CASSPDMGGTEAFF
TGTGCCAGCAGCCCTGATATGGGTGGGACTGAAGCTTTCTTT
>TRBV5-1|.|many|TRBJ1-5
CASSLDFNQPQHF
TGCGCCAGCAGCTTGGATTTCAATCAGCCCCAGCATTTT
>TRBV20-1|TRBD2|few|TRBJ2-5
CSASPSGGIVETQYF
TGCAGTGCTAGTCCTAGCGGGGGGATTGTCGAGACCCAGTACTTC
>TRBV28|TRBD1|.|TRBJ1-4
CASSQPGQGNEKLFF
TGTGCCAGCAGTCAACCGGGACAGGGTAATGAAAAACTGTTTTTT
>TRBV4-3|.|many|TRBJ2-7
CASSPQSSGSYEQYF
TGCGCCAGCAGCCCCCAAAGTAGCGGCTCCTACGAGCAGTACTTC
>TRBV12-5|.|once|TRBJ2-3
CASGFIDTQYF
TGTGCTAGTGGTTTTATAGATACGCAGTATTTT
>TRBV3-1|.|many|TRBJ1-1
CASSPREKRAEAFF
TGTGCCAGCAGCCCTCGGGAAAAACGGGCTGAAGCTTTCTTT
>TRBV10-1|.|few|TRBJ1-1
CASSESIQVNTEAFF
TGCGCCAGCAGTGAGTCGATCCAGGTGAACACTGAAGCTTTCTTT